This record covers a single T cell receptor (beta chain). Its antigen is unidentified. This record comes from a study of CD8+CD57+ T cells in acquired aplastic anemia. Findings and limits, study-wide: Patients were compared with controls for CD8+ Simpson's diversity, and no significant difference emerged. Patients and controls were found to share approximately 31 CD8+ CDR3 sequences.

Only patients with CD8+CD57+ cell expansion on flow cytometry were chosen for sequencing. Patients, without exception, had severe acquired aplastic anemia. None of the patients had been given any therapy when their blood was sampled. Genomic DNA served as template for TCR beta VDJ and CDR3 profiling. In TCRdb, the reads were re-called with MiXCR into one record per CDR3 protein. The repertoire has 250,000 to 350,000 distinct CDR3 sequences, roughly 61% of them found once; the top ten carry around 1.3%. The CDR3 length is 14 residues. The J segment lost 2 bases and the V segment lost 3 bases, leaving 3 bases of the junction unmatched. Germline CDR1 and CDR2: SGHAT and FQNNGV.

The TCR was taken from a human donor with aplastic anemia. Sequenced sample: sorted CD4+, CD8+, or CD8+CD57+ T cells (not recorded which) from PBMCs. The genes are TRBV11-2 and TRBJ2-7, with 8 bases that match TRBD1. The CDR3 coding sequence is TGTGCCAGCAGCTTGACAGGGGCTACCTACGAGCAGTACTTC. Translating it yields CASSLTGATYEQYF.